The clone carrying this T cell receptor (beta chain) was counted at least ten times. TCRdb analysed the RT-PCR reads with MiXCR anew, one entry per CDR3 protein. This sample has about 700,000 distinct CDR3 sequences; approximately 13% occur once, and the top ten carry roughly 6.4%. The data originate from a study of response to subunit inactivated influenza vaccine. This clonotype originated in a man aged 50-59 years who received an inactivated influenza vaccine. The sequencing used PBMCs from blood, collected 14 to 15 days before vaccination.

The CDR3 nucleotides read TGTGCCAGCAGCGTCCAGGTAACGACGGAGACCCAGTACTTC. It yields the protein CASSVQVTTETQYF. The chain combines TRBV9 with TRBJ2-5; D is unclear. V was trimmed by 2 bases and J by 5 bases, leaving 13 bases between them. CDR3 length: 14 amino acids. Germline V gene lookup returns CDR1 SGDLS and CDR2 YYNGEE.